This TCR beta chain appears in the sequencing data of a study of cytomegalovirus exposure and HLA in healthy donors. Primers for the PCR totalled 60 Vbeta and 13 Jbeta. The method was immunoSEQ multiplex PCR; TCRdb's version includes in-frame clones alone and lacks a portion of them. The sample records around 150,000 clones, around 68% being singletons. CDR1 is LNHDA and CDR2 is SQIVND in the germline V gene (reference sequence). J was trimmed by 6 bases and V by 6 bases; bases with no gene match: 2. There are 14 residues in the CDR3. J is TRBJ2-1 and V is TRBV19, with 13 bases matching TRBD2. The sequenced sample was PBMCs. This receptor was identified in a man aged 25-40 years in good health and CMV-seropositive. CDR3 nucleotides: TGTGCCAGTAGCGGACTAGCGGGAGCCAATGAGCAGTTCTTC. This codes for CASSGLAGANEQFF.